This T cell receptor beta chain is drawn from a study of a mutant IDH1 vaccine in newly diagnosed glioma. Study-level background: Treated individuals were roughly 62% male and roughly 40% female, averaging roughly 39 years of age. Most patients had radiochemotherapy with temozolomide before enrollment; others had one alone.

Study-level results: In about 94% of patients, immune responses induced by the vaccine occurred.

A remark on this clone: Its cognate antigen is unknown.

TCRdb's table, derived via immunoSEQ multiplex PCR, lists solely in-frame clones and lacks some. The sample lists about 51,000 clones; around four fifths were seen once. The ends were cut back, 7 bases at V and 0 bases at J, with 24 bases in the middle. CDR3 length: 18 amino acids. Germline values: CDR1 SGHVS, CDR2 FQNEAQ. The time point: week 5, during vaccination. The investigators gave 300 ug of mutant IDH1 20-mer peptide in each vaccine dose, together with topical imiquimod. Sequencing was performed on PBMCs, taken from a glioma patient whose treatment included an IDH1 peptide vaccine. V is TRBV7-8 and J is TRBJ1-1; D may be TRBD1 (5 bases). The receptor was derived from a woman aged 40 to 50 with glioma. CDR3 region: CASTPRWGEKSVNTEAFF. DNA for the CDR3: TGTGCCAGCACCCCACGTTGGGGGGAGAAAAGCGTGAACACTGAAGCTTTCTTT.